One and the same sample provided the 21 T cell receptor beta chains below, sequenced in a study of T cell changes during pregnancy in multiple sclerosis. The method was immunoSEQ multiplex PCR; TCRdb's version includes in-frame clones alone and lacks a portion of them. The repertoire holds about 80,000 clones, with roughly 93% as singletons. The sequenced sample was peripheral blood, obtained in the third trimester of pregnancy. Every receptor here comes from a female donor with multiple sclerosis, enrolled in a pregnancy study.

The chain employs TRBV29-1 and TRBJ2-2; 7 nucleotides agree with TRBD1. V lost 8 bases and J lost 7; bases outside the gene matches: 7. This CDR3 has 12 amino acids. Germline V gene data show CDR1 as SQVTM and CDR2 as ANQGSEA. The CDR3 loop is CSTRQGIGELFF. In DNA, the CDR3 is TGCAGCACCAGACAGGGTATCGGGGAGCTGTTTTTT.

The chain recombines TRBV5-1 with TRBJ2-4; D not certain. Trimming took 0 bases from V and 8 from J, leaving 12 bases between them. Germline V CDR1 and CDR2: SGHRS, YFSETQ. This CDR3 comprises 14 residues. The CDR3 nucleotides read TGCGCCAGCAGCTTGGGAGGTAGGATAGACATTCAGTACTTC. Amino acid sequence: CASSLGGRIDIQYF. The variable domain in full, completed from reference TRBV5-1 and TRBJ2-4, reads KAGVTQTPRYLIKTRGQQVTLSCSPISGHRSVSWYQQTPGQGLQFLFEYFSETQRNKGNFPGRFSGRQFSNSRSEMNVSTLELGDSALYLCASSLGGRIDIQYFGAGTRLSVL.

J is TRBJ2-5 and V is TRBV19, with D perhaps matching TRBD1 (6 bases). Germline V gene sequence: CDR1 LNHDA, CDR2 SQIVND (reference sequence). Trimming left V 4 bases short and J 0 bases short, with 15 bases between. This CDR3 has 16 residues. CDR3: CASSNSGHPYQETQYF. The CDR3 DNA sequence: TGTGCCAGTAGTAACTCGGGACACCCTTACCAAGAGACCCAGTACTTC.

This chain connects TRBV2 to TRBJ2-2; D uncertain. V lost 0 bases, J lost 6 bases, and 8 bases lay in between. Germline V gives CDR1 SNHLY, CDR2 FYNNEI. The CDR3 length is 14 residues. This CDR3 reads CASSEALRAGELFF. CDR3 nucleotides: TGTGCCAGCAGTGAAGCGCTCCGGGCCGGGGAGCTGTTTTTT.

The chain combines TRBV7-8 with TRBJ2-5; TRBD1 agrees at 11 bases. CDR3 length: 16 residues. V was pared by 1 base and J by 5 bases, with 6 bases of the junction left unmatched. CDR1 is SGHVS and CDR2 is FQNEAQ in the germline V gene. In nucleotides, the CDR3 is TGTGCCAGCAGCTTAGTGGACAGGGGGCTTCGGGAGACCCAGTACTTC. It encodes CASSLVDRGLRETQYF.

The rearrangement links TRBV7-8 to TRBJ1-5; 8 bases are shared with TRBD1. The CDR3 covers 15 residues. With 7 bases clipped from V and 4 bases from J, the junction kept 9 bases outside the gene matches. Germline values: CDR1 SGHVS, CDR2 FQNEAQ. The DNA of the CDR3 is TGTGCCAGCACCATTTCGGGACAGGCGAATCAGCCCCAGCATTTT. Protein: CASTISGQANQPQHF.

The gene calls are TRBV7-9 and TRBJ2-7, with a weak D call TRBD2 (7 bases). The CDR3 contains 15 residues. V gave up 7 bases and J gave up 3 bases, with 19 bases separating them. Looked up from germline, CDR1 is SEHNR and CDR2 is FQNEAQ (reference sequence). The CDR3 protein is CASTKGGGRGYEQYF. CDR3 DNA sequence: TGTGCCAGCACCAAGGGGGGGGGCCGGGGCTACGAGCAGTACTTC. Combining the CDR3 with reference TRBV7-9 and TRBJ2-7 gives the whole variable domain DTGVSQNPRHKITKRGQNVTFRCDPISEHNRLYWYRQTLGQGPEFLTYFQNEAQLEKSRLLSDRFSAERPKGSFSTLEIQRTEQGDSAMYLCASTKGGGRGYEQYFGPGTRLTVT.

The chain employs TRBV6-5 and TRBJ2-7, with 11 bases lining up with TRBD2. This CDR3 is 15 amino acids long. The V gene's germline CDR1 is MNHEY and CDR2 SVGAGI. J gave up 4 bases and V 6 bases, and 8 bases lay outside the gene matches. DNA of the CDR3: TGTGCCAGCAGCCCGGGACTAGCGGAGACTTACGAGCAGTACTTC. Encoded protein: CASSPGLAETYEQYF.

The V call is TRBV6-1, the J call TRBJ2-1; maybe TRBD2 (6 bases). Germline V lookup: CDR1 MNHNS, CDR2 SASEGT. This CDR3 region has 13 residues. Trimming took off 3 bases at V and 3 bases at J, with 6 bases between the two ends. The CDR3 region has the DNA TGTGCCAGCAGTGAGGGGGGCTACAATGAGCAGTTCTTC. This translates into CASSEGGYNEQFF.

The J gene is TRBJ2-5, the V gene TRBV4-2, with TRBD2 matching 7 bases. The germline V gene encodes CDR1 LGHNA and CDR2 YNFKEQ. The CDR3 loop spans 14 amino acids. J was trimmed by 7 bases and V by 0 bases; bases with no gene match: 5. CDR3 sequence reads: CASSQDGERGTQYF. CDR3 in DNA: TGTGCCAGCAGCCAAGATGGGGAGCGGGGGACCCAGTACTTC.

The chain employs TRBV7-8 and TRBJ2-1; D call uncertain. In germline, CDR1 is SGHVS, CDR2 FQNEAQ. The CDR3 covers 14 residues. V was clipped by 1 base and J by 6 bases, with 10 bases between them. CDR3 bases: TGTGCCAGCAGCTTAGTTAGGCCGGGCAATGAGCAGTTCTTC. It yields the protein CASSLVRPGNEQFF.

The CDR3 here is CASSEALDGEGGYTF. The CDR3 DNA sequence: TGTGCCAGCAGTGAAGCGCTCGACGGGGAAGGCGGCTACACCTTC. This chain connects TRBV2 to TRBJ1-2; no firm D call. Trimming took off 0 bases at V and 8 bases at J, with 16 bases between the two ends. Germline V gene lookup returns CDR1 SNHLY and CDR2 FYNNEI. This CDR3 spans 15 amino acids.

The chain couples TRBV20-1 to TRBJ1-1; D is uncertain. This CDR3 region has 11 residues. Deletions cut 7 bases from V and 1 base from J, with 7 bases between. Germline loops: CDR1 DFQATT, CDR2 SNEGSKA (reference sequence). CDR3 in amino acids: CSVRQNTEAFF. The CDR3 DNA sequence: TGCAGTGTGCGACAGAACACTGAAGCTTTCTTT.

The chain couples TRBV5-1 to TRBJ2-5, with a weak D call TRBD1 (5 bases). The germline V gene has CDR1 SGHRS and CDR2 YFSETQ. V was clipped by 1 base and J by 2 bases, with 15 bases between them. This CDR3 is 16 amino acids long. CDR3 sequence (DNA): TGCGCCAGCAGCTTGCCGGTCGAGGACACACAAGAGACCCAGTACTTC. Amino acids: CASSLPVEDTQETQYF.

The chain employs TRBV9 and TRBJ2-1, with 15 bases fitting TRBD2. This CDR3 is built from 21 residues. V was pared by 4 bases and J by 7 bases, with 21 bases of the junction left unmatched. CDR1 is SGDLS and CDR2 is YYNGEE in the germline V gene. CDR3 in DNA: TGTGCCAGCAGCCCAGGACAGTGGACTAGCGGGGGGGCCTCTAGGCGTAATGAGCAGTTCTTC. Its protein product is CASSPGQWTSGGASRRNEQFF.

The chain links TRBV2 to TRBJ1-2; weak D call: TRBD1 (5 bases). Looked up from germline, CDR1 is SNHLY and CDR2 is FYNNEI. Trimming left V 6 bases short and J 4 bases short, with 9 bases between. This CDR3 region has 12 residues. As DNA, the CDR3 is TGTGCCAGCAGGCCAGGGCCCTATGGCTACACCTTC. This gives the protein CASRPGPYGYTF.

As to this clone: Other DNA sequences from this sample encode an identical CDR3 as well. The V gene is TRBV27, the J gene TRBJ1-1; the D gene is possibly TRBD1 (6 bases). The CDR3 consists of 13 residues. CDR1 and CDR2 from the germline V gene are MNHEY and SMNVEV (reference sequence). V shed 5 bases and J shed 1 base, with 8 bases lying between them. DNA of the CDR3: TGTGCCAGCAGTCCGACAGGGAACACTGAAGCTTTCTTT. Residues: CASSPTGNTEAFF.

The chain carries TRBV18 and TRBJ2-5, with a weak D call TRBD1 (5 bases). V was shortened by 5 bases and J by 5 bases, with 12 bases between the two germline ends. Germline values: CDR1 KGHSH, CDR2 LQKENI. This CDR3 has 13 amino acids. CDR3 DNA: TGTGCCAGCTCAGTAGGGGAAGCGGAGACCCAGTACTTC. As protein: CASSVGEAETQYF.

V and J are TRBV5-1 and TRBJ1-1; D unresolved. The CDR3 totals 14 residues. V was pared by 4 bases and J by 7 bases, with 17 bases between. The germline CDR1 and CDR2 sequences are SGHRS and YFSETQ. CDR3 nucleotides: TGCGCCAGCAGCGCCGTGGGAAGCGGTTATGAAGCTTTCTTT. This codes for CASSAVGSGYEAFF.

This chain joins TRBV9 and TRBJ1-2, with TRBD1 matching 7 bases. CDR1 is SGDLS and CDR2 is YYNGEE in the germline V gene. The CDR3 contains 15 residues. The ends lost 0 bases at V and 4 bases at J; junction bases unmatched: 6. The CDR3 bases are TGTGCCAGCAGCGTAGCTGACAGGGCTGGCTATGGCTACACCTTC. Its protein is CASSVADRAGYGYTF.

The V gene is TRBV27, the J gene TRBJ1-2; 9 bases map to TRBD1. With 5 bases clipped from V and 7 bases from J, the junction kept 8 bases outside the gene matches. This CDR3 is built from 14 residues. Germline V gene data show CDR1 as MNHEY and CDR2 as SMNVEV (reference sequence). CDR3 nucleotide sequence: TGTGCCAGCAGTCCCTACAGGGGGCGGGGTGGCTACACCTTC. It specifies CASSPYRGRGGYTF.